Presented here are 25 T cell receptor beta chains from one specimen sequenced in a study of response to subunit inactivated influenza vaccine (dated by TCRdb to the late 2010s). The library was prepared using RT-PCR. TCRdb lists the instrument as Illumina HiSeq 2500. TCRdb reworked the public reads: Q25 trimming with fastp, MiXCR clone assembly, productive beta chains retained. Each entry is one CDR3 protein sequence, shown with its most common DNA and genes. The sample includes about 190,000 distinct CDR3 sequences, with approximately 15% observed a single time. The ten biggest clones cover approximately 24% of the sample. The sample in question was CD8+ T cells sorted from PBMCs, obtained more than 4 days after vaccination. These receptors all come from a man aged 45-65 years who received an inactivated influenza vaccine. Donor details come from another sample of the same person, matched by shared clones.

This clonotype was counted between two and nine times. The chain links TRBV11-2 to TRBJ2-5, with 7 bases that match TRBD1. From germline, CDR1 is SGHAT and CDR2 FQNNGV. The CDR3 is 15 residues long. J lost 3 bases, V lost 0 bases, and 4 bases had no gene match. The CDR3 loop is CASSLEGQGEETQYF. In nucleotides, the CDR3 is TGTGCCAGCAGCTTAGAGGGCCAGGGGGAAGAGACCCAGTACTTC. The whole variable domain, remainder taken from reference TRBV11-2 and TRBJ2-5, is EAGVAQSPRYKIIEKRQSVAFWCNPISGHATLYWYQQILGQGPKLLIQFQNNGVVDDSQLPKDRFSAERLKGVDSTLKIQPAKLEDSAVYLCASSLEGQGEETQYFGPGTRLLVL.

V and J are TRBV5-1 and TRBJ2-7; D is uncertain. The length of the CDR3 is 13 residues. The V end was cut by 0 bases, the J end by 5 bases, with 9 bases between. Germline V gene data show CDR1 as SGHRS and CDR2 as YFSETQ. CDR3 DNA: TGCGCCAGCAGCTTGGTCATACCGGACGAGCAGTACTTC. Protein: CASSLVIPDEQYF.

This clonotype was counted between two and nine times. The genes are TRBV10-3 and TRBJ2-1; 10 positions match TRBD1. Germline V lookup: CDR1 ENHRY, CDR2 SYGVKD. The CDR3 is 14 residues long. V lost 6 bases and J lost 8; bases outside the gene matches: 7. CDR3 in DNA: TGTGCCATCAGCGCGGACAGGGGGAACGATGAGCAGTTCTTC. Its translation is CAISADRGNDEQFF.

This chain joins TRBV7-9 and TRBJ2-5, with TRBD1 identical over 8 bases. With 1 base clipped from V and 5 bases from J, the junction kept 9 bases outside the gene matches. CDR3 length: 16 residues. The germline gives CDR1 SEHNR, CDR2 FQNEAQ (reference sequence). The CDR3 region is CASSLVARGRGETQYF. The CDR3 DNA is TGTGCCAGCAGCTTAGTGGCCAGGGGGCGCGGGGAGACCCAGTACTTC.

V is TRBV5-4 and J is TRBJ1-1, with a weak D call TRBD1 (5 bases). The CDR3 loop spans 15 amino acids. From germline, CDR1 is SGHNT and CDR2 YYREEE (reference sequence). Trimming took off 2 bases at V and 4 bases at J, with 15 bases between the two ends. CDR3 sequence reads: CASSFQGGSGTEAFF. The CDR3 DNA sequence: TGTGCCAGCAGCTTCCAGGGAGGGTCAGGCACTGAAGCTTTCTTT.

This clonotype was seen more than once but under ten times. The chain has TRBV6-1 and TRBJ2-3; 8 bases are a match to TRBD1. Trimming removed 8 bases from V and 2 bases from J; junction bases left unmatched: 18. The CDR3 is 18 residues long. The germline V gene encodes CDR1 MNHNS and CDR2 SASEGT. The CDR3 sequence: CASGNLATGVDNTDTQYF. CDR3 DNA: TGTGCCAGCGGGAACTTAGCGACAGGGGTTGATAACACAGATACGCAGTATTTT.

The CDR3 loop is CASSPWTSGSNEQFF. CDR3 DNA: TGTGCCAGCAGCCCGTGGACTAGCGGGAGTAATGAGCAGTTCTTC. The rearrangement uses TRBV14 and TRBJ2-1; 13 bases line up with TRBD2. CDR3 length equals 15 residues. Losses at the gene ends were 4 bases for V and 7 bases for J; bases not matched to a gene: 4. The germline gives CDR1 SGHDN, CDR2 FVKESK.

This clonotype has just a few counts. This chain connects TRBV9 to TRBJ2-7; the D gene could be TRBD1 or TRBD2 (5 bases each). Looked up from germline, CDR1 is SGDLS and CDR2 is YYNGEE. Trimming pared 0 bases from V and 0 bases from J, leaving 13 bases between. CDR3 size: 16 residues. CDR3 loop: CASSVVGTATSYEQYF. The CDR3 bases are TGTGCCAGCAGCGTAGTAGGGACGGCGACCTCCTACGAGCAGTACTTC. The variable domain in full, completed from reference TRBV9 and TRBJ2-7, reads DSGVTQTPKHLITATGQRVTLRCSPRSGDLSVYWYQQSLDQGLQFLIQYYNGEERAKGNILERFSAQQFPDLHSELNLSSLELGDSALYFCASSVVGTATSYEQYFGPGTRLTVT.

The chain recombines TRBV2 with TRBJ2-3; 10 bases agree with TRBD2. Trimming removed 5 bases from V and 2 bases from J; junction bases left unmatched: 7. Germline V gives CDR1 SNHLY, CDR2 FYNNEI. The CDR3 has 16 residues. Written as DNA, the CDR3 is TGTGCCAGCAGTCTCATAGCGGGAGGTGTCACAGATACGCAGTATTTT. Protein product: CASSLIAGGVTDTQYF.

In this sample, this clonotype turned up a few times. This sequence joins TRBV5-6 and TRBJ2-2; D remains ambiguous. This CDR3 spans 15 amino acids. The V end lost 0 bases, the J end lost 1 base, and 7 bases lay between the germline ends. From germline, CDR1 is SGHDT and CDR2 YYEEEE. CDR3 nucleotides: TGTGCCAGCAGCTTGGTGGCGGAGAACACCGGGGAGCTGTTTTTT. This encodes CASSLVAENTGELFF.

This clonotype was detected ten times or more. V and J are TRBV7-9 and TRBJ2-2; TRBD2 matches 9 bases. The CDR3 spans 15 residues. The germline V gene has CDR1 SEHNR and CDR2 FQNEAQ (reference sequence). Unmatched junction bases numbered 3, after V lost 0 bases and J lost 7 bases. In DNA form, the CDR3 reads TGTGCCAGCAGCTTAGCCCTAGCGGGAAACGGGGAGCTGTTTTTT. Its protein is CASSLALAGNGELFF.

V is TRBV15 and J is TRBJ1-4, with D unclear. Trimming removed 1 base at V and 0 bases at J, with 6 bases between. The CDR3 runs 15 residues. Germline lookup yields CDR1 LNHNV and CDR2 YYDKDF (reference sequence). The CDR3 sequence is CATSRVFATNEKLFF. The CDR3 region has the DNA TGTGCCACCAGCAGAGTCTTTGCAACTAATGAAAAACTGTTTTTT.

The chain carries TRBV20-1 and TRBJ2-1; D is unresolved. The CDR3 is 15 residues long. Germline V gene sequence: CDR1 DFQATT, CDR2 SNEGSKA (reference sequence). V was pared by 6 bases and J by 0 bases, with 15 bases between. The CDR3 loop reads CSALTPPHSYNEQFF. The CDR3 bases are TGCAGTGCCCTGACTCCACCCCACTCCTACAATGAGCAGTTCTTC.

The chain combines TRBV27 with TRBJ1-2, with 7 bases lining up with TRBD1. The ends lost 5 bases at V and 4 bases at J; junction bases unmatched: 4. Germline loops: CDR1 MNHEY, CDR2 SMNVEV (reference sequence). The CDR3 has 13 amino acids. As DNA, the CDR3 is TGTGCCAGCAGTATGACAGGGTTCTATGGCTACACCTTC. It codes for CASSMTGFYGYTF.

This clonotype was observed a handful of times. V is TRBV27 and J is TRBJ2-7; D is ambiguous. Germline V gene sequence: CDR1 MNHEY, CDR2 SMNVEV (reference sequence). This CDR3 region has 15 residues. Trimming pared 2 bases from V and 0 bases from J, leaving 11 bases between. CDR3 nucleotides: TGTGCCAGCAGTTTACATACCTCAAGCTCCTACGAGCAGTACTTC. It codes for CASSLHTSSSYEQYF.

This clonotype showed up just once. This chain links TRBV29-1 with TRBJ2-3; D possibly corresponds to TRBD2 (5 bases). Trimming shortened V by 5 bases and J by 2 bases, and 14 bases separated the two germline ends. The germline gives CDR1 SQVTM, CDR2 ANQGSEA. This CDR3 is built from 14 residues. CDR3 protein: CSVPEGSVTDTQYF. The CDR3 DNA sequence: TGCAGCGTTCCAGAAGGGAGCGTCACAGATACGCAGTATTTT.

The rearrangement uses TRBV28 and TRBJ2-6, with 8 bases identical to TRBD2. Germline V CDR1 and CDR2: MDHEN, SYDVKM. The CDR3 is 17 residues long. Losses at the gene ends were 1 base for V and 2 bases for J; bases not matched to a gene: 4. The CDR3 sequence is CASSLFGTRTGANVLTF. CDR3 sequence (DNA): TGTGCCAGCAGTTTATTCGGGACTAGGACTGGGGCCAACGTCCTGACTTTC.

This sequence joins TRBV28 and TRBJ1-1; tentative D call: TRBD1 (6 bases). The V gene's germline CDR1 is MDHEN and CDR2 SYDVKM. CDR3 length: 15 residues. The V gene lost 6 bases and the J gene lost 0 bases, with 14 bases spanning the gap. CDR3 loop: CASSQTGEMNTEAFF. Written as DNA, the CDR3 is TGTGCCAGCAGCCAGACAGGAGAAATGAACACTGAAGCTTTCTTT. The full variable domain, its missing parts supplied by reference TRBV28 and TRBJ1-1, is DVKVTQSSRYLVKRTGEKVFLECVQDMDHENMFWYRQDPGLGLRLIYFSYDVKMKEKGDIPEGYSVSREKKERFSLILESASTNQTSMYLCASSQTGEMNTEAFFGQGTRLTVV.

This clonotype has only a few counts. The chain combines TRBV7-9 with TRBJ1-1; D unclear. The V and J ends lost 8 bases and 3 bases respectively, with 13 bases between them. Germline values: CDR1 SEHNR, CDR2 FQNEAQ (reference sequence). The CDR3 spans 13 residues. The CDR3 nucleotides read TGTGCCAGCGACGCGGGGTGGCACACTGAAGCTTTCTTT. Residues: CASDAGWHTEAFF.

This clonotype showed up just a few times. The chain uses TRBV19 and TRBJ1-1, with a weak D call TRBD1 (5 bases). CDR3 length equals 15 residues. Trimming shortened V by 5 bases and J by 4 bases, and 17 bases separated the two germline ends. CDR1 is LNHDA, CDR2 SQIVND, per germline (reference sequence). The chain's CDR3 is CASSGAGRIRTEAFF. DNA of the CDR3: TGTGCCAGTAGTGGGGCAGGGCGGATTCGCACTGAAGCTTTCTTT.

Only a few counts were recorded for this clonotype. V usage is TRBV20-1 and J usage is TRBJ1-1, with TRBD1 identical over 7 bases. From germline, CDR1 is DFQATT and CDR2 SNEGSKA (reference sequence). The CDR3 covers 14 residues. Losses at the gene ends were 5 bases for V and 4 bases for J; bases not matched to a gene: 10. CDR3 residues: CSAAPSTGSTEAFF. DNA for the CDR3: TGCAGTGCTGCCCCCTCGACAGGGTCCACTGAAGCTTTCTTT.

The chain combines TRBV29-1 with TRBJ2-7; D gene uncertain. With 6 bases removed from V and 3 bases from J, the gap between germline ends came to 15 bases. From germline, CDR1 is SQVTM and CDR2 ANQGSEA. The CDR3 is 13 residues long. The CDR3 DNA follows: TGCAGCGTAAAGGGCTTAACTGACTACGAGCAGTACTTC. As protein: CSVKGLTDYEQYF.

The chain couples TRBV12-3 or TRBV12-4 to TRBJ2-1; 10 bases line up with TRBD2. The trim removed 8 bases at V and 8 bases at J, leaving 12 bases unmatched. CDR3 length: 15 amino acids. For the CDR3, the DNA is TGTGCCAGCTCCATTTCTAGCGGGAGATGGGATGAGCAGTTCTTC. Translated, it gives CASSISSGRWDEQFF.

V and J are TRBV7-9 and TRBJ1-4; perhaps TRBD1 as D (6 bases). V shed 5 bases and J shed 5 bases, with 15 bases lying between them. CDR1 is SEHNR, CDR2 FQNEAQ, per germline (reference sequence). CDR3 length equals 15 residues. This CDR3 is CASSPFGGANEKLFF. In DNA, the CDR3 is TGTGCCAGCAGCCCCTTTGGGGGGGCGAATGAAAAACTGTTTTTT.

The J gene is TRBJ1-2, the V gene TRBV28, with a weak D call TRBD1 (5 bases). The CDR3 extends over 16 amino acids. V dropped 6 bases and J dropped 4 bases, with 21 bases sitting between them. Germline V CDR1 and CDR2: MDHEN, SYDVKM. CDR3 protein: CASSSALGDAVYGYTF. The DNA for the CDR3 is TGTGCCAGCAGCTCCGCGTTGGGGGACGCCGTCTATGGCTACACCTTC.